Below are 21 T cell receptor beta chains sequenced from a single sample in a study of shared clonotypes between healthy human individuals. Repertoires were generated with immunoSEQ multiplex PCR, while TCRdb's copy carries only in-frame clones and drops some. Of under 1,100,000 clones in the sample, approximately 70% were seen once. Sequences were obtained from memory CD4+ T cells sorted from blood. The subset denotes: CD45RA-negative fraction. Every receptor here comes from a young man in good health.

The chain has TRBV28 and TRBJ2-2; D might be TRBD2 (7 bases). V lost 7 bases to trimming and J lost 5 bases, with 14 bases between them. CDR3 length equals 14 residues. In germline, CDR1 is MDHEN, CDR2 SYDVKM. The CDR3 loop is CASTLGGRTGELFF. The CDR3, as DNA: TGTGCCAGCACTCTCGGGGGGCGGACCGGGGAGCTGTTTTTT.

A few counts support this clone. The chain employs TRBV4-2 and TRBJ2-3; D may be TRBD2 (5 bases). Germline loops: CDR1 LGHNA, CDR2 YNFKEQ. The CDR3 spans 17 residues. Deletions cut 0 bases from V and 1 base from J, with 14 bases between. In nucleotides, the CDR3 is TGTGCCAGCAGCCAAGAACGTGGCGGGTCTGGCACAGATACGCAGTATTTT. This translates into CASSQERGGSGTDTQYF.

The chain joins TRBV18 to TRBJ1-1; D is possibly TRBD1 (5 bases). The CDR3 loop spans 16 amino acids. V shed 3 bases and J shed 1 base, with 15 bases lying between them. Germline CDR1 reads KGHSH; CDR2 reads LQKENI. CDR3 bases: TGTGCCAGCTCACCTCGAAGCCTCAGGGAGAACACTGAAGCTTTCTTT. This sequence encodes CASSPRSLRENTEAFF.

The chain combines TRBV5-1 with TRBJ1-1; D gene unclear. This CDR3 region has 15 residues. From germline, CDR1 is SGHRS and CDR2 YFSETQ. V lost 0 bases, J lost 3 bases, and 12 bases lay in between. CDR3 bases: TGCGCCAGCAGCTTGGGCCGAGGGTTTGACACTGAAGCTTTCTTT. Protein product: CASSLGRGFDTEAFF.

This clone was detected only once. CDR3 sequence: CASSLRWSTNEKLFF. The CDR3 DNA reads as TGTGCCAGCAGTTTAAGGTGGTCAACTAATGAAAAACTGTTTTTT. V and J are TRBV27 and TRBJ1-4; no reliable D call. Germline V gene sequence: CDR1 MNHEY, CDR2 SMNVEV (reference sequence). The CDR3 is 15 residues long. The V end lost 2 bases, the J end lost 0 bases, and 7 bases lay between the germline ends.

This clone appeared a single time. The chain employs TRBV9 and TRBJ2-5; 10 nucleotides align to TRBD1. Germline V gene data show CDR1 as SGDLS and CDR2 as YYNGEE. V trimming: 4 bases; J trimming: 4 bases; junction bases outside the gene matches: 7. This CDR3 contains 15 residues. CDR3 region: CASSPRQGARETQYF. In DNA, the CDR3 is TGTGCCAGCAGCCCTCGACAGGGGGCGCGAGAGACCCAGTACTTC.

As regards this clone: Additional DNA sequences in this sample encode the identical CDR3. CDR3 in amino acids: CASSPDRNQETQYF. The CDR3 DNA follows: TGTGCCAGCAGCCCGGACAGAAATCAAGAGACCCAGTACTTC. The V gene is TRBV2, the J gene TRBJ2-5, with D maybe TRBD1 (6 bases). The CDR3 covers 14 residues. Germline V CDR1 and CDR2: SNHLY, FYNNEI. V was trimmed by 6 bases and J by 2 bases, leaving 13 bases between them.

This sequence joins TRBV5-1 and TRBJ2-6; D call uncertain. The CDR3 sequence is 13 residues long. The V gene's germline CDR1 is SGHRS and CDR2 YFSETQ. Trimming left V 8 bases short and J 0 bases short, with 6 bases between. CDR3 DNA: TGCGCCAGTCAGCCCTCTGGGGCCAACGTCCTGACTTTC. Translation gives CASQPSGANVLTF.

For this clone: Distinct nucleotide sequences in the sample also encode this CDR3. V and J are TRBV6-4 and TRBJ2-1; TRBD2 is a possible D gene (6 bases). Looked up from germline, CDR1 is MRHNA and CDR2 is SNTAGT. V was shortened by 3 bases and J by 0 bases, with 9 bases between the two germline ends. The CDR3 covers 15 residues. The CDR3 coding sequence is TGTGCCAGCAGTGAGAGTAGCGGCTCCTACAATGAGCAGTTCTTC. Its protein product is CASSESSGSYNEQFF.

J is TRBJ2-3 and V is TRBV9, with 12 positions matching TRBD2. This CDR3 is built from 17 residues. CDR1 and CDR2 from the germline V gene are SGDLS and YYNGEE. V lost 0 bases to trimming and J lost 6 bases; unmatched junction nucleotides: 8. The CDR3 sequence is CASSVASSSGGADTQYF. CDR3 sequence (DNA): TGTGCCAGCAGCGTAGCCTCGTCTAGCGGGGGGGCGGATACGCAGTATTTT.

CDR3 protein: CASREGQGGGQPQHF. Written as DNA, the CDR3 is TGTGCCAGCAGGGAGGGACAGGGAGGAGGGCAGCCCCAGCATTTT. The chain recombines TRBV6-1 with TRBJ1-5, with 9 bases lining up with TRBD1. Germline V lookup: CDR1 MNHNS, CDR2 SASEGT. The V segment lost 6 bases and the J segment 7 bases; nucleotides outside the gene matches: 10. The CDR3 runs to 15 residues.

A word on this clone: The sample contains more than one DNA sequence encoding this CDR3. The chain has TRBV9 and TRBJ1-5; no clear D gene. CDR3 length: 14 residues. V was trimmed by 4 bases and J by 4 bases, leaving 12 bases between them. Germline V gene data show CDR1 as SGDLS and CDR2 as YYNGEE. This CDR3 is CASSPGGFNQPQHF. CDR3 bases: TGTGCCAGCAGCCCCGGAGGCTTTAATCAGCCCCAGCATTTT.

V gene TRBV7-6 combines with J gene TRBJ2-1, with D possibly being TRBD2 (5 bases). The germline V gene encodes CDR1 SGHVS and CDR2 FNYEAQ. Deletions cut 5 bases from V and 9 bases from J, with 8 bases between. The CDR3 has 11 amino acids. CDR3 nucleotides: TGTGCCAGCAGCCGTGAGGGTGAGCAGTTCTTC. Protein sequence: CASSREGEQFF.

V is TRBV10-2 and J is TRBJ2-2, with 16 positions matching TRBD2. This CDR3 contains 18 residues. Germline V gene data show CDR1 as WSHSY and CDR2 as SAAADI. Trimming removed 8 bases from V and 4 bases from J; junction bases left unmatched: 10. CDR3 in DNA: TGCGCCAGCCGTCCACCCGGGACTAGCGGGGGGGTCACCGGGGAGCTGTTTTTT. Translation gives CASRPPGTSGGVTGELFF.

The chain couples TRBV9 to TRBJ2-1; TRBD2 aligns across 9 bases. V shed 2 bases and J 6 bases; nucleotides not matched to a gene: 6. CDR1 SGDLS and CDR2 YYNGEE come from the germline V gene. The CDR3 sequence is 15 residues long. In DNA form, the CDR3 reads TGTGCCAGCAGCGTCTCCGGGACTAGCTTCAATGAGCAGTTCTTC. It specifies CASSVSGTSFNEQFF.

The chain combines TRBV6-5 with TRBJ2-7, with D perhaps TRBD1 or TRBD2 (6 bases each). The germline gives CDR1 MNHEY, CDR2 SVGAGI. Trimming removed 5 bases from V and 2 bases from J, with 13 bases in between. The CDR3 length is 14 residues. CDR3 sequence reads: CASSQGRETYEQYF. CDR3 DNA sequence: TGTGCCAGCAGTCAGGGGCGGGAAACCTACGAGCAGTACTTC.

CDR3 nucleotide sequence: TGTGCCAGCAACCCGAGTGGGATAGTAGGGGCCAACGTCCTGACTTTC. This sequence encodes CASNPSGIVGANVLTF. V gene TRBV9 combines with J gene TRBJ2-6, with D unresolved. The CDR3 is 16 residues long. Germline V gives CDR1 SGDLS, CDR2 YYNGEE. The ends were cut back, 6 bases at V and 4 bases at J, with 17 bases in the middle.

J is TRBJ2-1 and V is TRBV5-1; TRBD2 matches 12 bases. Germline trimming cut 4 bases from V and 5 bases from J; bases unmatched to any gene: 10. Germline loops: CDR1 SGHRS, CDR2 YFSETQ. There are 17 residues in the CDR3. The CDR3 nucleotides are TGCGCCAGCAGCACCCGACTAGCGGGAGAATTCGACAATGAGCAGTTCTTC. It is translated as CASSTRLAGEFDNEQFF.

Of note for this clone: Other DNA sequences in this sample translate to the same CDR3. The gene calls are TRBV7-2 and TRBJ2-5; 9 nucleotides agree with TRBD2. CDR3 length equals 15 residues. V trimming: 1 base; J trimming: 3 bases; junction bases outside the gene matches: 3. Germline V gives CDR1 SGHTA, CDR2 FQGNSA. The CDR3 DNA reads as TGTGCCAGCAGCTTAGGCGGGAGGGCCGAAGAGACCCAGTACTTC. This sequence encodes CASSLGGRAEETQYF.

The rearrangement uses TRBV28 and TRBJ1-3, with 11 positions matching TRBD1. Germline V gene sequence: CDR1 MDHEN, CDR2 SYDVKM. The trim removed 5 bases at V and 8 bases at J, leaving 8 bases unmatched. The length of the CDR3 is 15 residues. The CDR3 protein is CASSNPGTGGHTIYF. CDR3 nucleotides: TGTGCCAGCAGTAATCCCGGGACAGGGGGACACACCATATATTTT.

This chain uses TRBV30 with TRBJ2-7, with D perhaps matching TRBD1 (5 bases). CDR3 size: 14 residues. CDR1 and CDR2 (germline): GTSNPN, SVGIG (reference sequence). V shed 5 bases and J shed 2 bases, with 16 bases lying between them. The CDR3 is CAWVLGPEAYEQYF. The CDR3 DNA sequence: TGTGCCTGGGTCCTGGGGCCAGAAGCCTACGAGCAGTACTTC.